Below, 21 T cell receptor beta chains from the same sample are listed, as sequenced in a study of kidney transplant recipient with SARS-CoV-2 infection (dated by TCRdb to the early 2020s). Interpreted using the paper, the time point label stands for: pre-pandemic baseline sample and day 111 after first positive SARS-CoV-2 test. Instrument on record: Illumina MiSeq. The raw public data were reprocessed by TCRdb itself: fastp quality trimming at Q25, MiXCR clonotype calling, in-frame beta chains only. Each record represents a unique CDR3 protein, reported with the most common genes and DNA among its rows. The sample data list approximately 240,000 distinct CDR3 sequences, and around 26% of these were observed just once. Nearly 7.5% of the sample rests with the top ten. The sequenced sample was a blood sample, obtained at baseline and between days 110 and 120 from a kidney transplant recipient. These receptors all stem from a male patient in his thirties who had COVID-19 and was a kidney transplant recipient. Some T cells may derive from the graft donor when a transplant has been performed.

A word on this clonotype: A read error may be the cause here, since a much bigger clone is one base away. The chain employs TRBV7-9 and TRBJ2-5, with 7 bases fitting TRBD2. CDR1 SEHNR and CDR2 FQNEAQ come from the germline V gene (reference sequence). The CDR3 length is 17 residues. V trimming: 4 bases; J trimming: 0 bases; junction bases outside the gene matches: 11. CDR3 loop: CASSSGYGGRYQETQYF. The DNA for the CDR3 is TGTGCCAGCAGCTCAGGGTACGGCGGGAGATACCAAGAGACCCAGTACTTC. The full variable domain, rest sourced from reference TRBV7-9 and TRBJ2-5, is DTGVSQNPRHKITKRGQNVTFRCDPISEHNRLYWYRQTLGQGPEFLTYFQNEAQLEKSRLLSDRFSAERPKGSFSTLEIQRTEQGDSAMYLCASSSGYGGRYQETQYFGPGTRLLVL.

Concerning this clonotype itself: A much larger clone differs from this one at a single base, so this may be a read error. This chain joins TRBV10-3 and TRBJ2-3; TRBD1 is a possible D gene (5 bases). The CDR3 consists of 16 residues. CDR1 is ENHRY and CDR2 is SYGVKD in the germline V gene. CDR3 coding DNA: TGTGTCCCTCCCCCGGAAGGGGCAGACAACACAGATACGCAGTATTTT. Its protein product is CVPPPEGADNTDTQYF.

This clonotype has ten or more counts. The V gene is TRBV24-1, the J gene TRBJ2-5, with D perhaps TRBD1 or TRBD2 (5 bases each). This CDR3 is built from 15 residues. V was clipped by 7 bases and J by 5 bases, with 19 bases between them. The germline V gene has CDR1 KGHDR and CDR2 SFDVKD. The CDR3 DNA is TGTGCCACCAGGGACCGGGGCGGGCCGAGGGAGACCCAGTACTTC. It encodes CATRDRGGPRETQYF.

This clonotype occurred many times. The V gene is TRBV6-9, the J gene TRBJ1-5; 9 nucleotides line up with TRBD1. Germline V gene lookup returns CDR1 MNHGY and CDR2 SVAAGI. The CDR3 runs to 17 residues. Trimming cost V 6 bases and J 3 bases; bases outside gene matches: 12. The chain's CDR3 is CASRQPPGQGHNQPQHF. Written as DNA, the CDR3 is TGTGCCAGCAGACAACCCCCCGGACAGGGGCACAATCAGCCCCAGCATTTT.

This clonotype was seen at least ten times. CDR3 sequence reads: CASTSNTEAFF. DNA for the CDR3: TGTGCCAGCACCTCGAACACTGAAGCTTTCTTT. The chain employs TRBV28 and TRBJ1-1, with D unresolved. The CDR3 contains 11 residues. Germline V lookup: CDR1 MDHEN, CDR2 SYDVKM. With 7 bases removed from V and 1 base from J, the gap between germline ends came to 4 bases.

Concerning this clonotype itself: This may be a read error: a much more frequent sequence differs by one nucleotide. As DNA, the CDR3 is TGTGCTAGTGGTTTGGAGGCGGGAGGCCCTGGGGAGCGGTTCTTC. This codes for CASGLEAGGPGERFF. The chain joins TRBV12-5 to TRBJ2-1, with 8 bases identical to TRBD2. The V gene's germline CDR1 is LGHNT and CDR2 FRNRAP. This CDR3 region has 15 residues.

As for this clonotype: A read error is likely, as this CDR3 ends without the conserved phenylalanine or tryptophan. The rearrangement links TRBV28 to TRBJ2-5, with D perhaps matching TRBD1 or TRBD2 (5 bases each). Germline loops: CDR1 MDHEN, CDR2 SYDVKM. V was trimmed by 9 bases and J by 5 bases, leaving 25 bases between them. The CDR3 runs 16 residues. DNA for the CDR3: TGTGCCAGTACTCCTACCGGGACCGCCTTGTGGGAGACCCAGTACCTC. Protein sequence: CASTPTGTALWETQYL.

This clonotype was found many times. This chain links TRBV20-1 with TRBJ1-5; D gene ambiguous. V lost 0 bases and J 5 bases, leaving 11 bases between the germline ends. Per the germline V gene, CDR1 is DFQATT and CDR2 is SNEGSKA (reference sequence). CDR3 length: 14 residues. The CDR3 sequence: CSARDSGVDQPQHF. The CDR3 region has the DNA TGCAGTGCTAGAGATTCGGGAGTAGATCAGCCCCAGCATTTT.

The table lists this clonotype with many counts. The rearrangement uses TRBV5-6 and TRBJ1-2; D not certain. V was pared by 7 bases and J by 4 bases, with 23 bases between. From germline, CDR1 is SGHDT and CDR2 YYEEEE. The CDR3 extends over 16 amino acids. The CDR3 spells CASFSSNSRKTYGYTF. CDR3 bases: TGTGCCAGCTTTTCTTCCAATAGTCGAAAGACCTATGGCTACACCTTC.

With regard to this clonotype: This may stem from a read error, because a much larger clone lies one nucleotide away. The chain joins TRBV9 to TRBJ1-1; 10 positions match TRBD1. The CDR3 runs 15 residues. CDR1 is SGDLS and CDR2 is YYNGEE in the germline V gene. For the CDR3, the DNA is TGTGCCAACAGCGCATCCGGGACAGGGGTGACTGAAGCTTTCTTT. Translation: CANSASGTGVTEAFF.

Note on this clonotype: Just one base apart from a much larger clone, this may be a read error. CDR3 region: CATSGLYQTQYF. The CDR3 DNA follows: TGTGCCACCAGTGGTTTGTACCAGACCCAGTACTTC. The chain is built from TRBV24-1 and TRBJ2-5; no reliable D call. The CDR3 has 12 amino acids. Looked up from germline, CDR1 is KGHDR and CDR2 is SFDVKD.

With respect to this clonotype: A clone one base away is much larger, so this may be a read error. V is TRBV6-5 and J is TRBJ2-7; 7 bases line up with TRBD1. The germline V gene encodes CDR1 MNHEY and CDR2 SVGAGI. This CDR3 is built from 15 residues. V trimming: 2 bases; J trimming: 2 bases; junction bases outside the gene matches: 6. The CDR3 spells CASSYTEQGPYEQYF. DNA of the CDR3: TGTGCCAGCAGTTACACCGAACAGGGGCCCTACGAGCAGTACTTC.

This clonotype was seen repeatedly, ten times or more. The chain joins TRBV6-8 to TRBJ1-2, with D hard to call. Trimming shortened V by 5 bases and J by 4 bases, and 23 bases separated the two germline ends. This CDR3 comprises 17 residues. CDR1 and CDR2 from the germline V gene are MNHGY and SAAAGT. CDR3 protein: CASSAVVRSRKTYGYTF. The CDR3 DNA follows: TGTGCCAGCAGTGCAGTGGTACGCTCTAGAAAGACCTATGGCTACACCTTC.

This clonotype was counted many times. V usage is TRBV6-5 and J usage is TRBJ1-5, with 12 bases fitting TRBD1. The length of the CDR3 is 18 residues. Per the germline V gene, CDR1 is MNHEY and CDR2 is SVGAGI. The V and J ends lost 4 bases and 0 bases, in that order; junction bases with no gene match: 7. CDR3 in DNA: TGTGCCAGCAGTTCCCGGGACAGGGGGCTCGATAGCAATCAGCCCCAGCATTTT. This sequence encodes CASSSRDRGLDSNQPQHF.

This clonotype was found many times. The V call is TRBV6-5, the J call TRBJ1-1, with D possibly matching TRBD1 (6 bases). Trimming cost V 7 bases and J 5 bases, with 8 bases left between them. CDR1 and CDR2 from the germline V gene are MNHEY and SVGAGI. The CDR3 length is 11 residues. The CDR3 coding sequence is TGTGCCAGCAAGGGGGATACTGAAGCTTTCTTT. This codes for CASKGDTEAFF.

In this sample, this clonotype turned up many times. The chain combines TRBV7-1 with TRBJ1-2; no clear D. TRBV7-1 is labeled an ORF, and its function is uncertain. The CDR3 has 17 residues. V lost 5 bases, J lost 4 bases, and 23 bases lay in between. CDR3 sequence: CASSKRAHEGKTYGYTF. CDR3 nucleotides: TGTGCCAGCAGCAAGAGGGCTCACGAGGGAAAGACCTATGGCTACACCTTC.

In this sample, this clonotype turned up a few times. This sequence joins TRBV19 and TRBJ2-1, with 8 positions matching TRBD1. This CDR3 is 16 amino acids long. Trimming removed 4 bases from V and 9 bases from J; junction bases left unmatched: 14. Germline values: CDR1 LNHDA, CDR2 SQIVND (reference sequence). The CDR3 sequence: CASSTLPTGGIGEQFF. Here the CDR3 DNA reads TGTGCCAGTAGTACTCTTCCTACAGGGGGGATAGGTGAGCAGTTCTTC.

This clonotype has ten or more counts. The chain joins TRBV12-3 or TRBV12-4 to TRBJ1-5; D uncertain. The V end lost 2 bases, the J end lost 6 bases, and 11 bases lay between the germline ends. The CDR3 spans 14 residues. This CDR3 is CASSLTRVGQPQHF. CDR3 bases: TGTGCCAGCAGTTTAACTAGGGTGGGTCAGCCCCAGCATTTT.

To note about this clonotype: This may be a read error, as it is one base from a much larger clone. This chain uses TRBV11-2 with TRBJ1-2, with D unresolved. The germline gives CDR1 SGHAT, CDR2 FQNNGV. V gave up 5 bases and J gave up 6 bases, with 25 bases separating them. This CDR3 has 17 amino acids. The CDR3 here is CASSENTTSRKTDGYTF. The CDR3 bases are TGTGCCAGCAGCGAAAATACAACAAGCAGAAAGACCGATGGCTACACCTTC.

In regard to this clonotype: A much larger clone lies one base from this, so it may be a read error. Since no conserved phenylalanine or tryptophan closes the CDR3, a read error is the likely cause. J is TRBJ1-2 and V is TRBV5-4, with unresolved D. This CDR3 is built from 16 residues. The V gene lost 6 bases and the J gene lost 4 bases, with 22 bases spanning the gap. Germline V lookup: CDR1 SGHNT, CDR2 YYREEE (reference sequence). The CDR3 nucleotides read TGTGCCAGCACAATACACGTACCAGGAAAGACCTATGGCTACACCTCC. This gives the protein CASTIHVPGKTYGYTS.

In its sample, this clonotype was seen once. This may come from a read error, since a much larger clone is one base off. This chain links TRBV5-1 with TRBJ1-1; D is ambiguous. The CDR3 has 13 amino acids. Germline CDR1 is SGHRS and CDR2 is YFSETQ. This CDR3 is CAGSLARFTEAFF. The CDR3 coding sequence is TGCGCCGGCAGCTTGGCTCGGTTCACTGAAGCTTTCTTT.